These 5 T cell receptor beta chains were all obtained from the same sample, sequenced in a study of cytomegalovirus exposure and HLA in healthy donors. A multiplex PCR was run with 60 Vbeta primers and 13 Jbeta primers. The table came from immunoSEQ multiplex PCR; TCRdb's copy has only in-frame clones and leaves some out. This table holds fewer than 200,000 clones, around 81% found once. The sequencing input was PBMCs. The receptors stem from a woman aged 25-40 years in good health and CMV-seronegative.

This chain joins TRBV28 and TRBJ2-1, with D possibly matching TRBD2 (5 bases). V shed 7 bases and J shed 4 bases, with 14 bases lying between them. Per germline, CDR1 MDHEN and CDR2 SYDVKM. The CDR3 is made up of 14 amino acids. This CDR3 reads CASTLRRSYNEQFF. As DNA, the CDR3 is TGTGCCAGCACCCTGAGGAGGAGTTACAATGAGCAGTTCTTC. Full variable domain (rest looked up from reference TRBV28 and TRBJ2-1): DVKVTQSSRYLVKRTGEKVFLECVQDMDHENMFWYRQDPGLGLRLIYFSYDVKMKEKGDIPEGYSVSREKKERFSLILESASTNQTSMYLCASTLRRSYNEQFFGPGTRLTVL.

The gene calls are TRBV5-4 and TRBJ2-1, with D perhaps TRBD2 (6 bases). Trimming cost V 4 bases and J 12 bases, with 14 bases left between them. Germline V gene lookup returns CDR1 SGHNT and CDR2 YYREEE (reference sequence). The CDR3 totals 12 residues. The CDR3, as DNA: TGTGCCAGCAGCCCGGAGTGGGGAGGGCAGTTCTTC. Translating gives CASSPEWGGQFF.

The chain joins TRBV7-8 to TRBJ1-4; 10 bases map to TRBD1. Germline V gives CDR1 SGHVS, CDR2 FQNEAQ. Trimming removed 4 bases from V and 8 bases from J; junction bases left unmatched: 10. CDR3 length: 16 amino acids. In DNA, the CDR3 is TGTGCCAGCAGCTCAAGAACCGGGACAGGGGACGAAAAACTGTTTTTT. It encodes CASSSRTGTGDEKLFF.

The chain employs TRBV7-2 and TRBJ2-5, with 12 bases aligning to TRBD1. With 5 bases clipped from V and 2 bases from J, the junction kept 9 bases outside the gene matches. Germline V gives CDR1 SGHTA, CDR2 FQGNSA. The CDR3 has 17 amino acids. CDR3 loop: CASSEAGQGAPQETQYF. The CDR3 region has the DNA TGTGCCAGCAGCGAGGCGGGACAGGGGGCACCACAAGAGACCCAGTACTTC.

A remark on this clone: An end of the junction differs from the germline gene, which may be a read error. The genes are TRBV6-4 and TRBJ2-6; tentative D call: TRBD1 (5 bases). The CDR3 covers 14 residues. CDR1 is MRHNA and CDR2 is SNTAGT in the germline V gene. The CDR3 loop is CASSDRVGANGLTF. CDR3 in DNA: TGTGCCAGCAGTGACCGGGTAGGGGCCAACGGCCTGACTTTC.